The 9 T cell receptor beta chains listed next were all sequenced from one sample in a study of T cell repertoires in cytomegalovirus infection. From the reads, TCRdb called clonotypes with MiXCR, one entry per CDR3 protein. The sample consists of about 740,000 distinct CDR3 sequences, 35% of them appearing once. Sequenced material: PBMCs. The receptors were gathered from a human donor in good health (CMV status not recorded). Some clones in this sample may be carry-over from other donors' samples.

This sequence joins TRBV29-1 and TRBJ1-2; 7 bases map to TRBD1. V was pared by 7 bases and J by 6 bases, with 8 bases of the junction left unmatched. The CDR3 is 12 residues long. CDR1 is SQVTM, CDR2 ANQGSEA, per germline. As DNA, the CDR3 is TGCAGCGGGCAAGGGACAGCAAATGGCTACACCTTC. Protein: CSGQGTANGYTF.

As for this clonotype: The junction departs from germline at one end; a sequencing error may be responsible. The CDR3 region is CASSFSPDPDSVF. CDR3 coding DNA: TGTGCCAGCAGTTTTTCACCTGATCCGGACAGTGTTTTT. The chain links TRBV28 to TRBJ2-3, with D maybe TRBD1 (6 bases). Germline V gene sequence: CDR1 MDHEN, CDR2 SYDVKM. The CDR3 runs 13 residues.

The chain carries TRBV27 and TRBJ2-5; 11 bases map to TRBD1. CDR1 MNHEY and CDR2 SMNVEV come from the germline V gene (reference sequence). After removal of 4 bases from V and 5 bases from J, the junction contained 15 bases not matched to a gene. The CDR3 consists of 18 residues. The CDR3 nucleotides are TGTGCCAGCAGTTCTTCACCGGGACAGGGGGGGCGTAGGGAGACCCAGTACTTC. Encoded protein: CASSSSPGQGGRRETQYF.

This clonotype has a handful of counts. The chain uses TRBV6-1 and TRBJ1-6; possible D gene TRBD1, 6 bases. V gave up 11 bases and J gave up 11 bases, with 19 bases separating them. Per the germline V gene, CDR1 is MNHNS and CDR2 is SASEGT. This CDR3 spans 13 amino acids. CDR3: CASNRDLLPPLHF. CDR3 bases: TGTGCCTCTAACAGGGACCTGCTACCACCCCTCCACTTT.

This clonotype was counted a few times. This chain joins TRBV28 and TRBJ2-2; no definite D call. Trimming removed 7 bases at V and 6 bases at J, with 12 bases between. This CDR3 region has 13 residues. The V gene's germline CDR1 is MDHEN and CDR2 SYDVKM. The CDR3 region is CASTIQPPGELFF. The CDR3 DNA reads TGTGCCAGCACCATACAGCCCCCCGGGGAGCTGTTTTTT.

This clonotype has a handful of counts. The chain couples TRBV19 to TRBJ2-5; D may be TRBD2 (6 bases). V lost 3 bases and J 7 bases, leaving 9 bases between the germline ends. The CDR3 has 12 residues. The germline CDR1 and CDR2 sequences are LNHDA and SQIVND (reference sequence). The CDR3 sequence is CASSMRDGTQYF. The CDR3 DNA reads as TGTGCCAGTAGTATGCGGGACGGGACCCAGTACTTC.

The chain has TRBV5-1 and TRBJ1-1; D gene uncertain. The CDR3 consists of 14 residues. Germline V gives CDR1 SGHRS, CDR2 YFSETQ. Between the trimmed V and J ends, which lost 4 bases and 1 base, there was a span of 11 bases. The CDR3 sequence: CASSERTANTEAFF. CDR3 sequence (DNA): TGCGCCAGCAGCGAACGGACGGCGAACACTGAAGCTTTCTTT.

There are many counts of this clonotype. The chain uses TRBV7-6 and TRBJ2-2; D is unresolved. V was trimmed by 2 bases and J by 0 bases, leaving 4 bases between them. The CDR3 is made up of 14 amino acids. Germline V gives CDR1 SGHVS, CDR2 FNYEAQ. The CDR3 DNA is TGTGCCAGCAGCTTACGCCCGAACACCGGGGAGCTGTTTTTT. Translating it yields CASSLRPNTGELFF.

This clonotype appeared a few times. The rearrangement uses TRBV24-1 and TRBJ2-1; 9 positions match TRBD1. The germline V gene has CDR1 KGHDR and CDR2 SFDVKD. With 7 bases clipped from V and 4 bases from J, the junction kept 4 bases outside the gene matches. The length of the CDR3 is 14 residues. The CDR3 nucleotides read TGTGCCACCAGGGGGGACAGGGATTACAATGAGCAGTTCTTC. Amino acids: CATRGDRDYNEQFF.